Shown below are 5 T cell receptor beta chains from a single sample sequenced in a study of early T cells in non-severe SARS-CoV-2 infection. TCRdb itself ran the 5' RACE reads through MiXCR, one entry per CDR3 protein. The sample has some 80,000 distinct CDR3 sequences; 9.5% to 15% are singletons. What was sequenced was whole blood. Receptors were obtained from an adult who was a healthcare worker with PCR-confirmed SARS-CoV-2 infection or an uninfected control (not recorded which).

This clonotype was seen ten or more times. This chain uses TRBV6-1 with TRBJ2-3; 10 bases align to TRBD2. The CDR3 length is 17 residues. The ends lost 2 bases at V and 3 bases at J; junction bases unmatched: 8. Germline V gives CDR1 MNHNS, CDR2 SASEGT. CDR3 residues: CASSEWGTSVPTDTQYF. In DNA, the CDR3 is TGTGCCAGCAGTGAATGGGGGACTAGCGTTCCTACAGATACGCAGTATTTT.

The rearrangement joins TRBV6-1 to TRBJ2-5; TRBD2 agrees at 11 bases. The V gene end was trimmed by 8 bases and the J gene end by 3 bases; junction bases not matched to a gene: 2. Germline values: CDR1 MNHNS, CDR2 SASEGT. The CDR3 is 13 residues long. The CDR3 reads CASGGLAEETQYF. As DNA, the CDR3 is TGTGCCAGCGGGGGACTAGCGGAAGAGACCCAGTACTTC.

A single count supports this clonotype. A much larger clonotype is one base distant, so this may be a read error. The V gene is TRBV6-1, the J gene TRBJ2-3, with D perhaps TRBD1 or TRBD2 (5 bases each). Germline assignment: CDR1 MNHNS and CDR2 SASEGT. The CDR3 spans 17 residues. The CDR3 DNA reads as TGTGCCAACAGTGTACAACCCGGTGGGACCAGCACAGATACGCAGTATTTT. Translating gives CANSVQPGGTSTDTQYF.

This clonotype was picked up a small number of times. This chain connects TRBV10-2 to TRBJ2-1; possible D gene TRBD2, 6 bases. The CDR3 contains 16 residues. Trimming left V 2 bases short and J 1 base short, with 12 bases between. CDR1 is WSHSY and CDR2 is SAAADI in the germline V gene. In DNA, the CDR3 is TGCGCCAGCAGTGAGGTAGCGCGGGGATCCTACAATGAGCAGTTCTTC. This translates into CASSEVARGSYNEQFF.

This clonotype was detected only a few times. The chain links TRBV7-8 to TRBJ2-7; 12 bases line up with TRBD2. V lost 1 base and J lost 7; bases outside the gene matches: 5. This CDR3 is built from 15 residues. Germline CDR1 reads SGHVS; CDR2 reads FQNEAQ. The CDR3, as DNA: TGTGCCAGCAGCTTAGTTCTAGCGGGAGGGGGTGAGCAGTACTTC. This encodes CASSLVLAGGGEQYF.